Following are 28 T cell receptor delta chains from one sample sequenced in a study of gamma delta lymphoproliferative disorders and STAT genes. PBMCs from patients and controls supplied the genomic DNA for sequencing. TCRdb re-identified clones in the multiplex PCR reads via CATT. The sample consists of 1,500 to 2,000 delta-chain clones, less than 2% of them appearing once. The source material was blood. Receptors originate from a human donor in good health.

This clone appeared a few times. This likely traces to a read error, being one base from a far larger clone. Within the sample, other DNA sequences also encode this same CDR3. The gene calls are TRDV2 and TRDJ1, with TRDD3 as a possible D gene (5 bases). V was clipped by 5 bases and J by 4 bases, with 31 bases between them. CDR1 GEAIGNYY and CDR2 EKD come from the germline V gene. There are 19 residues in the CDR3. The CDR3 spells CACVPLTGGSSGGYDKLIF. DNA for the CDR3: TGTGCCTGTGTCCCACTTACTGGAGGATCCAGCGGGGGGTACGATAAACTCATCTTT.

This clone was seen only a few times. One base separates it from a far larger clone, so it is likely a read error. Other DNA sequences in this sample translate to the same CDR3. V usage is TRDV2 and J usage is TRDJ1; no firm D call. Trimming cost V 0 bases and J 5 bases, with 15 bases left between them. This CDR3 spans 15 amino acids. Germline loops: CDR1 GEAIGNYY, CDR2 EKD. This CDR3 reads CACDTVTRTTDKLIF. CDR3 bases: TGTGCCTGTGACACCGTTACTCGCACCACTGATAAACTCATCTTT.

This clone was observed a few times. The protein in TCRdb stems from a much larger clone and differs at residue 15 from this DNA's translation, likely a read error; here the protein is translated from the DNA. This chain joins TRDV2 and TRDJ1; 8 bases fit TRDD3. The germline CDR1 and CDR2 sequences are GEAIGNYY and EKD. The CDR3 length is 19 residues. The V and J ends lost 3 bases and 6 bases, in that order; junction bases with no gene match: 23. CDR3 sequence reads: CACDGIRTGGYPGTNKLIF. For the CDR3, the DNA is TGTGCCTGTGACGGGATTCGTACTGGGGGCTACCCGGGGACCAATAAACTCATCTTT.

This clone was detected a few times. The TCRdb protein, from a much larger clone, departs from this DNA's translation at residue 11, likely by read error; the protein shown derives from the DNA. The rearrangement uses TRDV2 and TRDJ1; 7 bases map to TRDD3. In germline, CDR1 is GEAIGNYY, CDR2 EKD. J gave up 0 bases and V 0 bases, and 12 bases lay outside the gene matches. The CDR3 sequence is 18 residues long. The CDR3 sequence: CACDTLSVTGEYTDKLIF. The DNA of the CDR3 is TGTGCCTGTGACACCCTAAGCGTGACTGGGGAATACACCGATAAACTCATCTTT.

There are a few counts of this clone. The junction does not match germline at one end; this may be a read error. The chain has TRAV23/DV6 and TRDJ2, with D uncertain. Germline V gene data show CDR1 as NTAFDY and CDR2 as IRPDVSE (reference sequence). This CDR3 has 13 residues. The CDR3 sequence: CAAISAGNTPLIF. For the CDR3, the DNA is TGTGCAGCAATCTCGGCGGGAAACACACCTCTTATCTTT.

There are a few counts of this clone. Translating this DNA gives a protein that differs at residue 18 from the TCRdb one, which belongs to a much larger clone; a read error is likely, and the protein shown is this translation. The rearrangement joins TRDV2 to TRDJ1; 8 bases line up with TRDD3. There are 20 residues in the CDR3. The V gene's germline CDR1 is GEAIGNYY and CDR2 EKD. The CDR3 spells CACETLPQVGDLSMEDKPIF. Written as DNA, the CDR3 is TGTGCCTGTGAAACACTACCCCAGGTGGGGGATTTATCGATGGAGGATAAACCCATCTTT.

As regards this clone: A far larger clone is off by one base, so a read error is likely. The sample holds other DNA sequences that translate to the same CDR3. The rearrangement joins TRDV2 to TRDJ3; 7 bases are a match to TRDD3. J lost 0 bases, V lost 1 base, and 17 bases had no gene match. This CDR3 region has 22 residues. Germline V gene data show CDR1 as GEAIGNYY and CDR2 as EKD. DNA for the CDR3: TGTGCCTGTGACACTGTAGGGGATATCTCGCTATGGAGCTCCTGGGACACCCGACAGATGTTTTTC. Its protein is CACDTVGDISLWSSWDTRQMFF.

This clone has more than one count but fewer than ten. TCRdb's entry gives the protein of a much larger clone, which mismatches this DNA's translation at residue 8, likely from a read error; the protein reported here is translated from the DNA. This sequence joins TRDV2 and TRDJ3; D gene unclear. This CDR3 is 22 amino acids long. Per the germline V gene, CDR1 is GEAIGNYY and CDR2 is EKD. Between the trimmed V and J ends, which lost 1 base and 0 bases, there was a span of 24 bases. The CDR3 DNA follows: TGTGCCTGTGACACTGTAGGGAATATATCGCTATGGAGCTCCTGGGACACCCGACAGATGTTTTTC. Translating gives CACDTVGNISLWSSWDTRQMFF.

About this clone itself: This likely reflects a read error, since a far larger clone is one base away. Other DNA sequences of this sample code for an identical CDR3. The rearrangement uses TRDV2 and TRDJ1; D is ambiguous. The CDR3 consists of 17 residues. Germline-derived CDR1 and CDR2 are GEAIGNYY and EKD. CDR3 amino acids: CACSPVSQGAYTDKLIF. The CDR3, as DNA: TGTGCTTGCAGCCCCGTCAGCCAGGGAGCGTACACCGATAAACTCATCTTT.

This clone was detected only a few times. TCRdb's protein, taken from a much larger clone, differs from this DNA's translation at residue 10, likely owing to a read error; the protein displayed comes from the DNA. This chain joins TRDV1 and TRDJ1; D perhaps matches TRDD3 (5 bases). CDR1 and CDR2 from the germline V gene are TSWWSYY and QGS. The CDR3 runs to 22 residues. Trimming shortened V by 4 bases and J by 3 bases, and 36 bases separated the two germline ends. The CDR3 region is CALGGTLMVPRRWGLGSDKLIF. As DNA, the CDR3 is TGTGCTCTTGGGGGGACCCTGATGGTCCCCCGACGGTGGGGCTTAGGGTCCGATAAACTCATCTTT.

Of note for this clone: Because the CDR3's place on the DNA is in doubt, the DNA is left out and the CDR3 is given as listed by TCRdb. The rearrangement links TRAV29/DV5 to TRDJ1. Germline CDR1 is NSMFDY and CDR2 is ISSIKDK. The CDR3 is 17 residues long, counting both termini. The CDR3 reads CASVQQARIGPTDKLIF.

This clone was detected a few times. The protein held in TCRdb is that of a much larger clone and does not match this DNA's translation at residue 5, likely because of a read error; the protein shown is translated from the DNA. The genes are TRDV2 and TRDJ1; TRDD1 might be the D (5 bases). Germline V gene data show CDR1 as GEAIGNYY and CDR2 as EKD. V lost 1 base, J lost 4 bases, and 15 bases lay in between. CDR3 length equals 15 residues. The chain's CDR3 is CACDTVQILVDKLIF. The CDR3 nucleotides are TGTGCCTGTGACACAGTACAAATACTTGTCGATAAACTCATCTTT.

V usage is TRDV2 and J usage is TRDJ1, with TRDD3 matching 10 bases. CDR1 is GEAIGNYY, CDR2 EKD, per germline. After removal of 4 bases from V and 8 bases from J, the junction contained 15 bases not matched to a gene. The CDR3 totals 16 residues. This CDR3 reads CACELRTGGIRLKLIF. The DNA for the CDR3 is TGTGCCTGTGAACTCCGTACTGGGGGGATACGCTTGAAACTCATCTTT.

On this clone itself: One base separates it from a far larger clone, so it is likely a read error. The same CDR3 arises from other DNA sequences in this sample as well. The chain couples TRDV1 to TRDJ1, with D uncertain. The CDR3 covers 12 residues. CDR1 TSWWSYY and CDR2 QGS come from the germline V gene. The V gene lost 4 bases and the J gene lost 4 bases, with 7 bases spanning the gap. CDR3 coding DNA: TGTGCTCTTGGGGCGCGGGTCGATAAACTCATCTTT. It translates to CALGARVDKLIF.

Only a few counts were recorded for this clone. This DNA's translation differs at residue 9 from TCRdb's protein, which comes from a much larger clone; a read error is likely, and the protein shown is translated from the DNA. The rearrangement uses TRDV1 and TRDJ1; 11 nucleotides match TRDD3. Germline trimming cut 1 base from V and 0 bases from J; bases unmatched to any gene: 25. This CDR3 contains 24 residues. Germline loops: CDR1 TSWWSYY, CDR2 QGS. In DNA form, the CDR3 reads TGTGCTCTTGGGGAACCTTCCTACATTCGGAAATGGGGGATACGCGGATCGTACACCGATAAACTCATCTTT. It codes for CALGEPSYIRKWGIRGSYTDKLIF.

Only a few counts were recorded for this clone. The V gene remains uncalled, whereas the J gene is TRDJ1; the table assigns TRDD3, which was not confirmed against the DNA. The CDR3 is 19 residues long. CDR3 DNA sequence: TGTGCTTCATTGTGCCTTCCCGAGGGGAAGGGGGATACCCTCGATAAACTCATCTTT. Its protein is CASLCLPEGKGDTLDKLIF.

This clone was seen only a few times. A single base is all that separates this from a far larger clone, so a read error is likely. The same CDR3 can be traced to other DNA sequences in this sample. The chain joins TRDV2 to TRDJ1, with TRDD3 identical over 10 bases. The CDR3 totals 19 residues. With V trimmed by 7 bases and J by 0 bases, 19 bases remained unmatched. Germline loops: CDR1 GEAIGNYY, CDR2 EKD. The DNA for the CDR3 is TGTGCCTGCGCCAAACTACCCACTGGGGGATCCCCCTACACCGATAAACTCATCTTT. It codes for CACAKLPTGGSPYTDKLIF.

This clone was picked up a small number of times. TCRdb pairs this DNA with a much larger clone's protein that differs at residue 12, likely a read error; the protein shown was translated from the DNA. The genes are TRAV14/DV4 and TRDJ1; D is uncertain. The CDR3 consists of 14 residues. In germline, CDR1 is TSDPSYG, CDR2 QGSYDQQN (reference sequence). V was trimmed by 7 bases and J by 13 bases, leaving 25 bases between them. This CDR3 reads CAMISFKRFIAPIF. CDR3 coding DNA: TGTGCAATGATAAGCTTTAAACGGTTCATAGCACCCATCTTT.

The V and J genes are TRDV1 and TRDJ1, with 7 nucleotides matching TRDD3. Germline CDR1 reads TSWWSYY; CDR2 reads QGS. This CDR3 region has 21 residues. V lost 5 bases to trimming and J lost 0 bases; unmatched junction nucleotides: 24. The CDR3 sequence is CALGQTLGLLGIPWYTDKLIF. The CDR3, as DNA: TGTGCTCTTGGGCAAACTTTAGGGTTACTGGGGATTCCCTGGTACACCGATAAACTCATCTTT.

Concerning this clone: A read error is the likely source, as a far larger clone sits one nucleotide away. The sample has other DNA sequences that encode this CDR3 too. The V call is TRDV2, the J call TRDJ3; TRDD3 aligns across 8 bases. The germline CDR1 and CDR2 sequences are GEAIGNYY and EKD. The CDR3 sequence is 19 residues long. The CDR3: CACDIFWGRSSWDTRQMFF. CDR3 bases: TGTGCCTGTGACATTTTCTGGGGGAGGAGCTCCTGGGACACCCGACAAATGTTTTTC.

This clone was detected only a few times. This likely came from a read error, as a far larger clone is one base away. The rearrangement links TRDV1 to TRDJ1; TRDD3 aligns across 10 bases. As TCRdb names no J gene, one was assigned here on the basis of a DNA match to germline. After removal of 2 bases from V and 7 bases from J, the junction contained 16 bases not matched to a gene. The CDR3 contains 18 residues. Per germline, CDR1 TSWWSYY and CDR2 QGS. The CDR3 sequence: CALGEFARGLGGYGKLIF. The DNA for the CDR3 is TGTGCTCTTGGGGAATTCGCACGGGGACTGGGGGGATACGGTAAACTCATCTTT.

For this clone: A read error is the likely source, as a far larger clone sits one nucleotide away. This rearrangement joins TRDV1 to TRDJ3, with 7 bases that match TRDD3. This CDR3 has 29 residues. Germline CDR1 TSWWSYY, CDR2 QGS. In DNA form, the CDR3 reads TGTGCTCTTGGGGAACTAGTTTATTTCCTTAGACCAACTGGGGCTACCCGAACCCGGAGCTCCTGGGGCACCCGACAGATGTTTTTC. Its protein is CALGELVYFLRPTGATRTRSSWGTRQMFF.

This clone was detected a few times. With a far larger clone one base away, a read error is the likely cause. Different DNA sequences within this sample yield the same CDR3. The V gene is TRDV2, the J gene TRDJ2; D perhaps matches TRDD3 (6 bases). In germline, CDR1 is GEAIGNYY, CDR2 EKD. This CDR3 is built from 16 residues. V was trimmed by 0 bases and J by 8 bases, leaving 18 bases between them. Here the CDR3 DNA reads TGTGCCTGTGACACCGTGGGAGATACGCCGAATGCACAACTCTTCTTT. Translated, it gives CACDTVGDTPNAQLFF.

A few counts support this clone. For this DNA, TCRdb reports the protein of a much larger clone, which diverges at residue 6, most likely from a read error; the protein presented here is translated directly from the DNA. The chain employs TRDV2 and TRDJ3; 10 bases match TRDD3. In germline, CDR1 is GEAIGNYY, CDR2 EKD. The CDR3 spans 20 residues. The V gene end was trimmed by 3 bases and the J gene end by 0 bases; junction bases not matched to a gene: 10. The CDR3 here is CACDPGGDTESSWDTRQMFF. In DNA form, the CDR3 reads TGTGCCTGTGACCCTGGGGGGGATACGGAGAGCTCCTGGGACACCCGACAGATGTTTTTC.

This clone was recorded many times. A single base is all that separates this from a far larger clone, so a read error is likely. The chain uses TRDV2 and TRDJ1; 11 positions match TRDD3. Germline values: CDR1 GEAIGNYY, CDR2 EKD. The CDR3 is 20 amino acids. Unmatched junction bases numbered 20, after V lost 3 bases and J lost 3 bases. CDR3 loop: CACDAVKRVLGDIVADKLIF. Here the CDR3 DNA reads TGTGCCTGTGACGCCGTGAAGAGAGTACTGGGGGATATAGTTGCCGATAAACTCATCTTT.

With respect to this clone: The amino acid sequence in TCRdb belongs to a much larger clone and departs from this DNA's translation at residue 14, likely a sequencing read error; the sequence shown is translated from the DNA. The V gene is TRDV2, the J gene TRDJ1; TRDD3 matches at 8 bases. V shed 0 bases and J 4 bases; nucleotides not matched to a gene: 21. Germline CDR1 GEAIGNYY, CDR2 EKD. The CDR3 extends over 20 amino acids. This chain's CDR3 is CACDTVGLGTGGHRSDKLIF. CDR3 nucleotides: TGTGCCTGTGACACCGTAGGTCTCGGTACTGGGGGCCACAGGAGCGATAAACTCATCTTT.

This clone showed up just a few times. A read error is likely here: a far larger clone is one base away. The sample holds other DNA sequences that translate to the same CDR3. CDR3: CACDTLGGSITDKLIF. As DNA, the CDR3 is TGTGCTTGTGACACCCTGGGTGGATCGATTACCGATAAACTCATCTTT. The chain uses TRDV2 and TRDJ1, with D perhaps TRDD3 (5 bases). The CDR3 loop spans 16 amino acids. Germline CDR1 GEAIGNYY, CDR2 EKD.

Only a few counts were recorded for this clone. The mismatch at residue 16 between this DNA's translation and the TCRdb protein of a much larger clone likely reflects a read error; the protein shown is translated from the DNA. The sample has other DNA sequences that encode this CDR3 too. The J gene is TRDJ1, the V gene TRDV1; D is undetermined. The V and J ends lost 4 bases and 0 bases respectively, with 33 bases between them. The V gene's germline CDR1 is TSWWSYY and CDR2 QGS. The CDR3 length is 22 residues. CDR3 protein: CALGALPRSSPRVTVHTDKLIF. CDR3 in DNA: TGTGCTCTTGGGGCACTGCCTCGTTCGTCTCCCCGGGTGACTGTGCACACCGATAAACTCATCTTT.